The clone carrying this TCR beta chain was counted only a few times. The antigen is unknown. The Oncomine TCR Beta short-read assay generated sequence data from the DNA of cultured CD4+ T cells. MiXCR, applied by TCRdb to the PCR reads, yields one record per CDR3 protein. The sample carries roughly 10,000 distinct CDR3 sequences, roughly 25% recorded once. This sample is part of a study of vaccination and CD4 T cells after COVID-19. Treatment meaning: roughly ten-day PBMC culture with coronavirus spike peptide pools or control peptides (ViraFEST assay). The germline CDR1 and CDR2 sequences are SGHVS and FQNEAQ. The CDR3 covers 15 residues. With 1 base clipped from V and 1 base from J, the junction kept 2 bases outside the gene matches.

This receptor was obtained from a human donor who received a COVID-19 vaccine. The specimen comprised CD4+ T cells from blood, cultured in vitro, sampled before SARS-CoV-2 vaccination. The chain has TRBV7-8 and TRBJ2-5, with TRBD1 matching over 8 bases. CDR3 sequence (DNA): TGTGCCAGCAGCTTAGATCAGGGGGCCCAAGAGACCCAGTACTTC. Translating it yields CASSLDQGAQETQYF.